The present entry profiles one TCR beta chain with its context. Its specificity is not known. The germline V gene encodes CDR1 MDHEN and CDR2 SYDVKM. CDR3 length: 14 residues. The ends were cut back, 5 bases at V and 6 bases at J, with 14 bases in the middle. The PCR employed 60 Vbeta primers together with 13 Jbeta primers. Generated by immunoSEQ multiplex PCR, the TCRdb table keeps only in-frame clones and is missing some. Counted here are some 120,000 clones, 81% occurring once; the ten biggest clones make up roughly 3.9%. These data originate in a study of cytomegalovirus exposure and HLA in healthy donors. General observations from the study: In a later analysis, HLA-C alleles had the fewest associated TCRs, DRB1 alleles the most.

Whereas donors were nominally healthy upon sampling, unrecorded immune exposures were probable. The chain combines TRBV28 with TRBJ2-1; tentative D call: TRBD2 (5 bases). The clonotype comes from a woman aged 25-40 years in good health and CMV-seronegative. Material for sequencing was PBMCs. The CDR3 loop reads CASSMGSRVNEQFF. CDR3 DNA: TGTGCCAGCAGTATGGGTTCGAGGGTCAATGAGCAGTTCTTC.